This T cell receptor (beta chain) came from a study of control samples from healthy donors and cancer patients. Clones were read by immunoSEQ multiplex PCR, and TCRdb kept only the in-frame ones, dropping some. The sample carries over 200,000 clones, roughly four fifths recorded once. Concerning this clone itself: This sample also contains other DNA sequences that code for the same CDR3.

The germline V gene has CDR1 MNHEY and CDR2 SMNVEV (reference sequence). V lost 0 bases and J lost 6; bases outside the gene matches: 4. The CDR3 runs to 16 residues. The chain uses TRBV27 and TRBJ2-1; 11 nucleotides line up with TRBD2. This TCR was sampled from a woman aged 55-70 years with lung cancer. Sample: PBMCs. The CDR3 bases are TGTGCCAGCAGTTTATCGGGTAGCGGGAGGGTCAATGAGCAGTTCTTC. Its protein product is CASSLSGSGRVNEQFF.